The sequence of this TCR beta chain was determined in a study of post-analysis software for immune sequencing data. Study information: Relapsing-remitting, secondary progressive and progressive-relapsing multiple sclerosis courses were included. Findings of the study overall: There were a few TRBV segments more frequent in patients than controls, and TRBV5-6, TRBV5-1 and TRBV20-1 were among them. Under F measure analysis, samples from one preparation batch co-clustered strongly. The study found significantly lower normalized Chao1 diversity in multiple sclerosis patients than in controls.

This CDR3 spans 15 amino acids. The V gene's germline CDR1 is MNHEY and CDR2 SVGAGI. The V segment lost 7 bases and the J segment 5 bases; nucleotides outside the gene matches: 13. Regarding this clonotype: Its antigen is unknown.

The TCR beta cDNA libraries contained unique molecular identifiers. The source material, 1 to 10 million T cells, gave rise to 450,000 to 550,000 cDNA molecules. TCRdb reanalysed the PCR reads using MiXCR and keeps one entry per CDR3 protein. The table shows 600,000 to 700,000 distinct CDR3 sequences, with approximately 59% occurring only once. The rearrangement links TRBV6-5 to TRBJ2-5; 7 bases line up with TRBD1. The origin of this receptor is a girl aged 2-15 years with multiple sclerosis. Sequencing used blood. DNA of the CDR3: TGTGCCAGCACTCACACCAGGGGGTTGGGGGAGACCCAGTACTTC. Translation gives CASTHTRGLGETQYF.